This is a list of T cell receptor beta chains from one sample in a study of human thymus T cells. Sequencing used immunoSEQ multiplex PCR; TCRdb keeps in-frame clones, though not all of them. The sample carries about 43,000 clones, 85% to 95% recorded once. The sample was blood. The receptors were sampled from a girl under two years old with a congenital heart defect but otherwise immunologically healthy. CDR3s leave out the opening cysteine and the closing phenylalanine or tryptophan. Size values are once, few and many counts, or a class for expanded clones, and some rows have none.

clone size,J gene,V gene,CDR3 protein
.,TRBJ2-5,TRBV27,ASSLSREALTQETQY
.,TRBJ2-5,TRBV20-1,SDRRQETQY
.,TRBJ2-2,TRBV5-1,ASSLNTGELF
.,TRBJ2-1,TRBV5-1,ASSLNQAVLSSYNEQF
.,TRBJ2-7,TRBV10-3,AISEADALYEQY
.,TRBJ2-1,TRBV4-1,ASSHTSGSSYNEQF
.,TRBJ2-5,TRBV25-1,ASSGDSQETQY
.,TRBJ2-5,TRBV11-1,ASSLAYLRQETQY
.,TRBJ2-5,TRBV6-1,AGKREGRETQY
.,TRBJ2-1,TRBV29-1,SVARGTFSYNEQF
.,TRBJ2-7,TRBV30,AWGGSHIIGEQY
.,TRBJ2-2,TRBV5-6,ASSSRWGLAGELF
.,TRBJ2-5,TRBV2,ASSIAGNWETQY
.,TRBJ2-1,TRBV13,ASSPITSGRDYNEQF
.,TRBJ2-2,TRBV13,ASSSIAGVTGELF
once,TRBJ2-5,TRBV9,ASSNNQETQY
.,TRBJ2-1,TRBV30,AWSVRFPLIAPGGNEQF
once,TRBJ2-1,TRBV18,ASSPPGQGGEQF
few,TRBJ1-4,TRBV2,ASSRDQGAEKLF
.,TRBJ2-2,TRBV15,ATSRTSGRVGELF
.,TRBJ1-2,TRBV7-2,ASSFYRAQEGYT
.,TRBJ2-6,TRBV15,ATSRDRRSGANVLT
.,TRBJ1-1,TRBV6-5,ASSDNGYTEAF
.,TRBJ2-3,TRBV14,ASSQEVLMAGPSTDTQY
.,TRBJ1-6,TRBV30,AWSPRAGSPLH
.,TRBJ1-2,TRBV2,ASSELFYGYT
.,TRBJ2-7,TRBV19,ASSIRGTGGYEQY
once,TRBJ1-5,TRBV6-1,ASSLGQGNNQPQH
.,TRBJ2-7,TRBV5-1,ASSLRAPYEQY
.,TRBJ1-1,TRBV5-4,ASSQARETEAF